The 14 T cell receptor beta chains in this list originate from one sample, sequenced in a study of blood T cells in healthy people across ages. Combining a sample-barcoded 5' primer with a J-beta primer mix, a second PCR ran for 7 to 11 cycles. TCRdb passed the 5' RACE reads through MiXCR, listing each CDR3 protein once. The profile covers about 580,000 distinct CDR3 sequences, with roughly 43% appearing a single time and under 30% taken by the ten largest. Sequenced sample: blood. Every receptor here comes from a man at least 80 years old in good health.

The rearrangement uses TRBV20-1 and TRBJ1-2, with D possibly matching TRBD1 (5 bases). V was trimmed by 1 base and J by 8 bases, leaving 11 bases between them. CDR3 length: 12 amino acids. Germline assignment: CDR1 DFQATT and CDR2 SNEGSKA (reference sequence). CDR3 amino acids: CSARAGSGGYTF. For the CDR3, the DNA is TGCAGTGCTAGAGCAGGGTCGGGAGGCTACACCTTC.

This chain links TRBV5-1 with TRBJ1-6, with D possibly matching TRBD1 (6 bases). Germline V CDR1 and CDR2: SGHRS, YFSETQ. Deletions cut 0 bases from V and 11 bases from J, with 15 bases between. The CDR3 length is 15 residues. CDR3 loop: CASSLGTGNWTPLHF. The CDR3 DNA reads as TGCGCCAGCAGCTTGGGAACAGGGAATTGGACACCCCTCCACTTT.

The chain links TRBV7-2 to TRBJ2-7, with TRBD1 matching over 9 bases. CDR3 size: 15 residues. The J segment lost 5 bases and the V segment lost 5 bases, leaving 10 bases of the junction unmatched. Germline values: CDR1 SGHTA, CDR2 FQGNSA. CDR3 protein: CASSPTGTGLDEQYF. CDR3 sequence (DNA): TGTGCCAGCAGCCCAACCGGGACAGGGCTCGACGAGCAGTACTTC.

The CDR3: CASSYSSPGRNTEAFF. CDR3 nucleotides: TGTGCCAGCAGTTACTCGAGTCCCGGCAGGAACACTGAAGCTTTCTTT. The chain is built from TRBV6-2 or TRBV6-3 and TRBJ1-1; no clear D gene. V was shortened by 0 bases and J by 1 base, with 12 bases between the two germline ends. The CDR3 is 16 amino acids. In germline, CDR1 is MNHEY, CDR2 SVGEGT.

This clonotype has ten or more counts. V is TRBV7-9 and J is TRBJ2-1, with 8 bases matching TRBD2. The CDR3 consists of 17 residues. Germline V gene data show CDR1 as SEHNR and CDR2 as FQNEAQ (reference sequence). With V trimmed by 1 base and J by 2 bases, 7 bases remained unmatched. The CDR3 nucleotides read TGTGCCAGCAGCTTAGGGTTCGGAGCGGGGGCCTACAATGAGCAGTTCTTC. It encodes CASSLGFGAGAYNEQFF.

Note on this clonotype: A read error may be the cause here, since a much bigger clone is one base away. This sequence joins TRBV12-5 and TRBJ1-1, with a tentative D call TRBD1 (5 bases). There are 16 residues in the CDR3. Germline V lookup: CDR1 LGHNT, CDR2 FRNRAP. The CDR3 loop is CANGFSPSGAFTEAFF. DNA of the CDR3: TGTGCTAATGGTTTCAGCCCCTCCGGGGCGTTCACTGAAGCTTTCTTT.

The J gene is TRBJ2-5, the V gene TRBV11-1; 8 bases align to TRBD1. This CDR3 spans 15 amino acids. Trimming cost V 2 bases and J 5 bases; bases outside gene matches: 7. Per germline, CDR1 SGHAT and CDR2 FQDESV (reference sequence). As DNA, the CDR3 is TGTGCCAGCAGCTTATTGACAGGGGAATTTGAGACCCAGTACTTC. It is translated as CASSLLTGEFETQYF.

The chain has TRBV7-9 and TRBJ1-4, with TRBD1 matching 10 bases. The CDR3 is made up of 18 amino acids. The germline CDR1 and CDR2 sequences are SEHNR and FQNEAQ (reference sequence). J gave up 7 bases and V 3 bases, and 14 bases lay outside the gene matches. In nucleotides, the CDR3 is TGTGCCAGCAGCTTTGGCCCGGGACAGGGGATGAAAGGTGAAAAACTGTTTTTT. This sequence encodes CASSFGPGQGMKGEKLFF.

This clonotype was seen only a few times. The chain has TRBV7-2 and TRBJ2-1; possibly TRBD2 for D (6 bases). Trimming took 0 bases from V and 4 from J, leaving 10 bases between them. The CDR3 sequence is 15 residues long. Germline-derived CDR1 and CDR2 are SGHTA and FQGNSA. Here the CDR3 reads CASSLAGGTYNEQFF. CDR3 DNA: TGTGCCAGCAGCTTAGCGGGGGGAACGTACAATGAGCAGTTCTTC.

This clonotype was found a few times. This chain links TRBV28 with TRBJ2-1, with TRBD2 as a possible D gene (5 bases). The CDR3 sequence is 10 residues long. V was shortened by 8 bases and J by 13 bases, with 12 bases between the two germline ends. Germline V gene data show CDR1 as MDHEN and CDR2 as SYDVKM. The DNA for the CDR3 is TGTGCCAGCCAGAGGGATTACCAGTTCTTC. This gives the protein CASQRDYQFF. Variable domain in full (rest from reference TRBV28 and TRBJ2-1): DVKVTQSSRYLVKRTGEKVFLECVQDMDHENMFWYRQDPGLGLRLIYFSYDVKMKEKGDIPEGYSVSREKKERFSLILESASTNQTSMYLCASQRDYQFFGPGTRLTVL.

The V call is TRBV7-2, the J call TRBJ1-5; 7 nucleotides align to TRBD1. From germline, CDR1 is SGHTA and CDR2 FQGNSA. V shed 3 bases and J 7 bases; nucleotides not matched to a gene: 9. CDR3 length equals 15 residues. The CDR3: CASSLRQGAGQPQHF. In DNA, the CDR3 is TGTGCCAGCAGCTTGAGACAGGGAGCGGGGCAGCCCCAGCATTTT.

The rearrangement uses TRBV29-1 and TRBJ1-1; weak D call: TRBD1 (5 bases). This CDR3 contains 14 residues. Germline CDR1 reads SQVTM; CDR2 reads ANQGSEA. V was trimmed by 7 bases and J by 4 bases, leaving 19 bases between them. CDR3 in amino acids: CSASEGHVTTEAFF. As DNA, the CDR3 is TGCAGCGCTAGCGAGGGGCACGTGACCACTGAAGCTTTCTTT.

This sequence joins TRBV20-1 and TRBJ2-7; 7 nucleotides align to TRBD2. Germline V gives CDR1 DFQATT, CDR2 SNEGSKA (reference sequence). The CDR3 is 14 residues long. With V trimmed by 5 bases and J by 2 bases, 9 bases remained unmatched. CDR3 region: CSAGRASGTYEQYF. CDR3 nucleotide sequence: TGCAGTGCTGGGAGGGCCAGCGGGACCTACGAGCAGTACTTC.

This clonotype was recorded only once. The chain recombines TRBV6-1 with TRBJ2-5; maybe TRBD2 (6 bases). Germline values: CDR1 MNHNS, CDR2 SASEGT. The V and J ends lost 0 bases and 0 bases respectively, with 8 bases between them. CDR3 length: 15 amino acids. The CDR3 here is CASSEASGYQETQYF. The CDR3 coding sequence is TGTGCCAGCAGTGAAGCGAGCGGGTACCAAGAGACCCAGTACTTC.